This entry lists 24 T cell receptor beta chains sequenced from one sample in a study of early T cells in non-severe SARS-CoV-2 infection. MiXCR, applied by TCRdb to the 5' RACE reads, yields one record per CDR3 protein. The data contain 40,000 to 50,000 distinct CDR3 sequences, about 5.2% of them seen just once; the ten biggest clones take up under 7%. The sequencing here drew on whole blood, taken at baseline. Receptor source: an adult who was a healthcare worker with PCR-confirmed SARS-CoV-2 infection or an uninfected control (not recorded which).

Of note for this clonotype: This could be a read error, since a much larger clone is one nucleotide away. The V and J genes are TRBV19 and TRBJ2-2; TRBD2 matches 7 bases. The V gene's germline CDR1 is LNHDA and CDR2 SQIVND (reference sequence). The CDR3 sequence is 15 residues long. Here the CDR3 reads CASRGGSANTGELIF. The CDR3 nucleotides read TGTGCCAGTAGAGGCGGGAGTGCGAACACCGGGGAGCTGATTTTT.

This clonotype showed up many times. The V and J genes are TRBV10-2 and TRBJ1-4; TRBD1 might be the D (5 bases). Looked up from germline, CDR1 is WSHSY and CDR2 is SAAADI. This CDR3 has 14 amino acids. With 0 bases removed from V and 5 bases from J, the gap between germline ends came to 7 bases. The CDR3 here is CASSESWGNEKLFF. The CDR3 bases are TGCGCCAGCAGTGAGTCTTGGGGGAATGAAAAACTGTTTTTT.

A few counts support this clonotype. The rearrangement links TRBV4-1 to TRBJ2-7; D might be TRBD2 (5 bases). The CDR3 consists of 15 residues. Trimming pared 0 bases from V and 3 bases from J, leaving 12 bases between. Germline V gene data show CDR1 as MGHRA and CDR2 as YSYEKL. This CDR3 is CASSQDRSGLYEQYF. CDR3 coding DNA: TGCGCCAGCAGCCAAGATAGGAGCGGTCTCTACGAGCAGTACTTC.

Only a few counts were recorded for this clonotype. This chain uses TRBV29-1 with TRBJ2-7, with D perhaps TRBD2 (7 bases). Germline V CDR1 and CDR2: SQVTM, ANQGSEA. CDR3 length: 13 residues. V lost 3 bases, J lost 3 bases, and 12 bases lay in between. CDR3 sequence: CSVDSGGVYEQYF. DNA for the CDR3: TGCAGCGTTGACTCGGGGGGCGTCTACGAGCAGTACTTC.

This clonotype has more than one count but fewer than ten. Here the CDR3 reads CASSPVRTSNQPQHF. In nucleotides, the CDR3 is TGTGCCAGCTCACCAGTCAGGACCTCCAATCAGCCCCAGCATTTT. The chain recombines TRBV18 with TRBJ1-5; D gene unclear. The germline CDR1 and CDR2 sequences are KGHSH and LQKENI. The length of the CDR3 is 15 residues. V was cut by 2 bases and J by 3 bases, with 11 bases left in between.

There are many counts of this clonotype. The chain employs TRBV24-1 and TRBJ2-3, with D perhaps matching TRBD1 (5 bases). Germline-derived CDR1 and CDR2 are KGHDR and SFDVKD. The V end lost 4 bases, the J end lost 2 bases, and 12 bases lay between the germline ends. This CDR3 has 15 amino acids. The CDR3: CATSDPLGHTDTQYF. For the CDR3, the DNA is TGTGCCACCAGTGACCCTCTCGGACACACAGATACGCAGTATTTT.

The V call is TRBV30, the J call TRBJ1-2; D unclear. This CDR3 has 15 amino acids. The germline CDR1 and CDR2 sequences are GTSNPN and SVGIG (reference sequence). V was shortened by 0 bases and J by 4 bases, with 15 bases between the two germline ends. The CDR3 sequence: CAWSVGGFSSYGYTF. CDR3 nucleotides: TGTGCCTGGAGTGTAGGAGGGTTTAGTAGCTATGGCTACACCTTC.

The J gene is TRBJ2-3, the V gene TRBV20-1; D is possibly TRBD2 (5 bases). The CDR3 has 14 residues. Between the trimmed V and J ends, which lost 6 bases and 0 bases, there was a span of 13 bases. Germline values: CDR1 DFQATT, CDR2 SNEGSKA (reference sequence). The CDR3 DNA follows: TGCAGTGCGACCCTCGGGGAAAGCACAGATACGCAGTATTTT. This gives the protein CSATLGESTDTQYF.

The chain links TRBV6-1 to TRBJ1-5, with TRBD1 as a possible D gene (5 bases). The CDR3 spans 12 residues. From germline, CDR1 is MNHNS and CDR2 SASEGT. Trimming removed 10 bases at V and 6 bases at J, with 13 bases between. The CDR3 bases are TGTGCCATCGATTCAGGGCTTCAGCCCCAGCATTTT. This codes for CAIDSGLQPQHF.

This clonotype appeared many times. CDR3 region: CASSLGGTRQETQYF. The CDR3 region has the DNA TGCGCCAGCAGCTTGGGAGGGACCCGCCAGGAGACCCAGTACTTC. The rearrangement joins TRBV5-1 to TRBJ2-5, with D possibly being TRBD1 or TRBD2 (5 bases each). CDR3 size: 15 residues. Germline CDR1 reads SGHRS; CDR2 reads YFSETQ. The V end lost 0 bases, the J end lost 5 bases, and 14 bases lay between the germline ends.

This clonotype was recorded many times. The V call is TRBV20-1, the J call TRBJ2-3; maybe TRBD1 (6 bases). The CDR3 runs to 16 residues. The V gene lost 5 bases and the J gene lost 3 bases, with 21 bases spanning the gap. Germline V lookup: CDR1 DFQATT, CDR2 SNEGSKA (reference sequence). CDR3 sequence reads: CSAALDRFGATDTQYF. The CDR3 region has the DNA TGCAGTGCTGCCCTCGACAGGTTTGGGGCGACAGATACGCAGTATTTT.

The chain is built from TRBV28 and TRBJ2-3; 10 bases are a match to TRBD1. The CDR3 spans 15 residues. V lost 2 bases and J lost 2; bases outside the gene matches: 1. Germline-derived CDR1 and CDR2 are MDHEN and SYDVKM. Written as DNA, the CDR3 is TGTGCCAGCAGTTTAGGGACAGGGGCCACAGATACGCAGTATTTT. Translation: CASSLGTGATDTQYF.

The table lists this clonotype with many counts. Written as DNA, the CDR3 is TGTGCCAGCAGTCCAGGTCACCTTAATGAAAAACTGTTTTTT. It is translated as CASSPGHLNEKLFF. The chain is built from TRBV6-1 and TRBJ1-4; no reliable D call. Trimming removed 5 bases from V and 4 bases from J, with 11 bases in between. Germline CDR1 MNHNS, CDR2 SASEGT. The CDR3 totals 14 residues.

This clonotype was observed many times. V is TRBV20-1 and J is TRBJ2-7; a possible D gene is TRBD1 (6 bases). CDR1 is DFQATT and CDR2 is SNEGSKA in the germline V gene (reference sequence). The CDR3 loop spans 15 amino acids. V lost 6 bases, J lost 3 bases, and 21 bases lay in between. The CDR3 region is CSARALATGLYEQYF. The CDR3 DNA follows: TGCAGTGCCCGGGCTCTGGCGACAGGACTCTACGAGCAGTACTTC.

This clonotype was seen many times. V gene TRBV20-1 combines with J gene TRBJ2-1; 8 nucleotides agree with TRBD2. Germline V CDR1 and CDR2: DFQATT, SNEGSKA (reference sequence). V lost 7 bases to trimming and J lost 0 bases; unmatched junction nucleotides: 8. CDR3 length: 15 amino acids. This CDR3 reads CSGLAGIDSYNEQFF. CDR3 sequence (DNA): TGCAGTGGGCTAGCGGGCATAGACTCCTACAATGAGCAGTTCTTC.

This clonotype was recorded at least ten times. V gene TRBV12-3 or TRBV12-4 combines with J gene TRBJ2-3; no clear D. The V end was cut by 4 bases, the J end by 6 bases, with 14 bases between. The CDR3 length is 14 residues. Written as DNA, the CDR3 is TGTGCCAGCAGTTCCCTCGGACCGAGGGATACGCAGTATTTT. It codes for CASSSLGPRDTQYF.

The chain couples TRBV4-1 to TRBJ2-5, with D perhaps TRBD2 (6 bases). V lost 0 bases, J lost 4 bases, and 12 bases lay in between. Germline values: CDR1 MGHRA, CDR2 YSYEKL. This CDR3 is 15 amino acids long. The chain's CDR3 is CASSQDLGGVETQYF. CDR3 DNA: TGCGCCAGCAGCCAAGATCTTGGAGGGGTAGAGACCCAGTACTTC.

J is TRBJ2-1 and V is TRBV24-1; D possibly uses TRBD1 or TRBD2 (7 bases each). Germline loops: CDR1 KGHDR, CDR2 SFDVKD. This CDR3 spans 15 amino acids. The ends were cut back, 4 bases at V and 8 bases at J, with 17 bases in the middle. In nucleotides, the CDR3 is TGTGCCACCAGTGAAGCGGGACAGATATGGGATGAGCAGTTCTTC. Encoded protein: CATSEAGQIWDEQFF.

This clonotype has ten or more counts. The V call is TRBV30, the J call TRBJ1-1, with D possibly being TRBD1 (5 bases). There are 11 residues in the CDR3. The germline V gene encodes CDR1 GTSNPN and CDR2 SVGIG (reference sequence). With 5 bases removed from V and 7 bases from J, the gap between germline ends came to 11 bases. CDR3 in amino acids: CAWAGRIEAFF. The DNA of the CDR3 is TGTGCCTGGGCGGGACGTATTGAAGCTTTCTTT.

Many counts were recorded for this clonotype. CDR3 sequence: CASSSYGEGYTF. CDR3 coding DNA: TGTGCCAGCAGTTCGTACGGGGAGGGCTACACCTTC. V and J are TRBV27 and TRBJ1-2, with D unresolved. From germline, CDR1 is MNHEY and CDR2 SMNVEV (reference sequence). The CDR3 is made up of 12 amino acids. V lost 4 bases and J lost 8, with 11 bases in between.

The count of this clonotype is one. The rearrangement uses TRBV7-3 and TRBJ2-3; perhaps TRBD2 as D (6 bases). The germline V and J ends were trimmed by 2 bases and 6 bases, with 21 bases remaining between them. In germline, CDR1 is SGHTA, CDR2 FQGTGA. This CDR3 contains 17 residues. In DNA form, the CDR3 reads TGTGCCAGCAGCTTACTTCGGAGAAAGCCGGGAGCGGATACGCAGTATTTT. Amino acids: CASSLLRRKPGADTQYF.

This clonotype occurred many times. The V call is TRBV9, the J call TRBJ1-5; D unresolved. V was cut by 0 bases and J by 0 bases, with 1 base left in between. The CDR3 sequence is 13 residues long. Germline V gene sequence: CDR1 SGDLS, CDR2 YYNGEE. CDR3 coding DNA: TGTGCCAGCAGCGTAGGTAGCAATCAGCCCCAGCATTTT. Translated, it gives CASSVGSNQPQHF.

In this sample, this clonotype turned up many times. The chain combines TRBV4-1 with TRBJ2-7, with 11 bases identical to TRBD2. V was pared by 2 bases and J by 3 bases, with 3 bases of the junction left unmatched. CDR1 is MGHRA, CDR2 YSYEKL, per germline. CDR3 length: 15 amino acids. CDR3 residues: CASSQLGLAGYEQYF. CDR3 nucleotide sequence: TGCGCCAGCAGCCAACTTGGACTAGCGGGCTACGAGCAGTACTTC.

This clonotype occurred many times. The chain employs TRBV7-9 and TRBJ2-7; 13 bases match TRBD2. CDR3 length equals 14 residues. Losses at the gene ends were 7 bases for V and 3 bases for J; bases not matched to a gene: 3. CDR1 is SEHNR and CDR2 is FQNEAQ in the germline V gene (reference sequence). CDR3: CASTTSGRDYEQYF. DNA of the CDR3: TGTGCCAGCACCACTAGCGGGAGGGACTACGAGCAGTACTTC. Variable domain in full (rest from reference TRBV7-9 and TRBJ2-7): DTGVSQNPRHKITKRGQNVTFRCDPISEHNRLYWYRQTLGQGPEFLTYFQNEAQLEKSRLLSDRFSAERPKGSFSTLEIQRTEQGDSAMYLCASTTSGRDYEQYFGPGTRLTVT.